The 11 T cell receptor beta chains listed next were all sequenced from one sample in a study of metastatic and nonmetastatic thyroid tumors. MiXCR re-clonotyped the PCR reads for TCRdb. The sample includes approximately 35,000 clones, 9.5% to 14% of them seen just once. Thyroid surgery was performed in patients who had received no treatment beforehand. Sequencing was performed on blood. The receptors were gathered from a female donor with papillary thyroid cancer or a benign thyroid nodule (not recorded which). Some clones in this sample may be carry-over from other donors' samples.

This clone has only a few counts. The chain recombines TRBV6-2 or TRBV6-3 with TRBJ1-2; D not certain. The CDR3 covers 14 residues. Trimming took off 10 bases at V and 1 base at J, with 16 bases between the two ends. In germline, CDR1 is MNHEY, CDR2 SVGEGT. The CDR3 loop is CATLLQRYNYGYTF. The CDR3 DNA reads TGTGCCACTCTGTTGCAGCGCTATAACTATGGCTACACCTTC.

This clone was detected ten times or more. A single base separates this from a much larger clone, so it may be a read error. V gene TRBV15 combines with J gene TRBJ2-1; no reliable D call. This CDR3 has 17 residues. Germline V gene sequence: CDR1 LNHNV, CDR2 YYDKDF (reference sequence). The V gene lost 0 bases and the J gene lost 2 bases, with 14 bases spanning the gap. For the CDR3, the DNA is TGTGCCACCAGCAGAGAAAGTATGAGTAGCCCCTACAATGAGCAGTTCTTC. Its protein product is CATSRESMSSPYNEQFF.

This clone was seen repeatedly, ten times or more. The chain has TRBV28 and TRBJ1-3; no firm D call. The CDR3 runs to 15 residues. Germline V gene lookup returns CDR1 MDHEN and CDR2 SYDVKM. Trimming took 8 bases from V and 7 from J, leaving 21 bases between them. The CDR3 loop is CASQSPGGSWNTIYF. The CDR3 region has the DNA TGTGCCAGCCAGTCACCCGGTGGTTCATGGAACACCATATATTTT.

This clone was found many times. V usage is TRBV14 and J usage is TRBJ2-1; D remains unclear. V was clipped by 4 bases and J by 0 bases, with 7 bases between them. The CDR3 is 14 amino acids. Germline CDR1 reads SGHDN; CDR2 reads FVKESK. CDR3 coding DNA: TGTGCCAGCAGCCTGGCGTCCTCCTACAATGAGCAGTTCTTC. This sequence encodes CASSLASSYNEQFF.

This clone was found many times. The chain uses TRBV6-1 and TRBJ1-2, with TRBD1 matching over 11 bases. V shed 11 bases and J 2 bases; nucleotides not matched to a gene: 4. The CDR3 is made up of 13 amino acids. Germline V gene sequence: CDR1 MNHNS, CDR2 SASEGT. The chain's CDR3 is CACRTGGNYGYTF. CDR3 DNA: TGTGCCTGCCGGACAGGGGGCAACTATGGCTACACCTTC.

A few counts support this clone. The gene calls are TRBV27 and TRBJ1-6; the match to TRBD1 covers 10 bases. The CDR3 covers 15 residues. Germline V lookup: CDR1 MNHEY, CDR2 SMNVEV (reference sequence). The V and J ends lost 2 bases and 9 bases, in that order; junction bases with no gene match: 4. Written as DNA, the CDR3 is TGTGCCAGCAGTTTACAGTGGACAGGGGGTTCACCCCTCCACTTT. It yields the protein CASSLQWTGGSPLHF.

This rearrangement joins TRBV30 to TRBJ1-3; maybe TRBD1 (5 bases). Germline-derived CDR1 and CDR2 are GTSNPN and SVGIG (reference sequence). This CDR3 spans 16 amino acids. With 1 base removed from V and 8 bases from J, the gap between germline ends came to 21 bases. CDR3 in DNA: TGTGCCTGGAGTGCTGGATTTTTTACCGGGGCGGACACCATATATTTT. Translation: CAWSAGFFTGADTIYF.

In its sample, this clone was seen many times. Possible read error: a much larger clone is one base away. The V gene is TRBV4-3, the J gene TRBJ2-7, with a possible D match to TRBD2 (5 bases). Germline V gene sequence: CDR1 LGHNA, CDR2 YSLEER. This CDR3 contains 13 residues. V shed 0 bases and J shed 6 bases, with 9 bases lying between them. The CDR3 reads CASSQEVGVEQYF. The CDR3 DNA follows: TGCGCCAGCAGCCAAGAAGTCGGGGTCGAGCAGTACTTC.

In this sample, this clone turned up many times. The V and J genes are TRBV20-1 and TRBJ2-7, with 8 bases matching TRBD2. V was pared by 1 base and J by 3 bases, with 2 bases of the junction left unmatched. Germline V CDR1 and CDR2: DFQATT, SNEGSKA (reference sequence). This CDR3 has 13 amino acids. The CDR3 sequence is CSARVSGNYEQYF. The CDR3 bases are TGCAGTGCTAGAGTTAGCGGGAACTACGAGCAGTACTTC.

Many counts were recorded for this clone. CDR3 region: CASSLNENTIYF. As DNA, the CDR3 is TGTGCCAGCAGCTTAAATGAAAACACCATATATTTT. The rearrangement uses TRBV11-2 and TRBJ1-3; D unclear. The CDR3 contains 12 residues. V was clipped by 2 bases and J by 6 bases, with 5 bases between them. Germline values: CDR1 SGHAT, CDR2 FQNNGV.

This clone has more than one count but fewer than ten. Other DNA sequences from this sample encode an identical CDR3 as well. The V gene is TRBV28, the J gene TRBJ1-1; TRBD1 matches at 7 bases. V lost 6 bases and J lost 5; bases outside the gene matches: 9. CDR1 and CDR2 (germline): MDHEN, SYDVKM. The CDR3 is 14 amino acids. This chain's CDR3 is CASRSNRGRTEAFF. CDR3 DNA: TGTGCCAGCAGATCAAACAGGGGAAGGACTGAAGCTTTCTTT. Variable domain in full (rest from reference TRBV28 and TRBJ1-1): DVKVTQSSRYLVKRTGEKVFLECVQDMDHENMFWYRQDPGLGLRLIYFSYDVKMKEKGDIPEGYSVSREKKERFSLILESASTNQTSMYLCASRSNRGRTEAFFGQGTRLTVV.